This T cell receptor beta chain was sequenced for a study of shared clonotypes between healthy human individuals. This clone has just one count. The method was immunoSEQ multiplex PCR; TCRdb's version includes in-frame clones alone and lacks a portion of them. This repertoire shows 1 million to 1.2 million clones, approximately 75% found once; its top ten account for about 0.89%. The CDR3 runs 15 residues. The germline V gene encodes CDR1 SEHNR and CDR2 FQNEAQ (reference sequence). Trimming cost V 5 bases and J 4 bases, with 17 bases left between them. The gene calls are TRBV7-9 and TRBJ1-2; maybe TRBD1 (5 bases). Sequenced sample: memory CD4+ T cells from PBMCs. Described subset: CD45RA-negative fraction. This clonotype was obtained from a man younger than 30 in good health. Some clones in this sample may be carry-over from other donors' samples. The CDR3 nucleotides read TGTGCCAGCAGCGCAGCCGGGACGGACTTCTATGGCTACACCTTC. Its protein product is CASSAAGTDFYGYTF.